A selection of T cell receptor beta chains follows, all from one sample in a study of T-cell memory formation after mild COVID-19. TCRdb ran MiXCR on the 5' RACE reads and lists one entry per CDR3 protein. The sample gives hundreds of thousands of distinct CDR3 sequences, roughly 24% of which show up once; around 9.5% is in the top ten. Material: PBMCs or a T cell subset sorted from them (not recorded which). Receptors were obtained from an adult woman who had mild COVID-19 (a few samples of this study predate the infection). Cell type and time point are not known. Each CDR3 is given with its conserved first and last residue. Each record gives: clone size, V gene, D gene, J gene, CDR3 protein, CDR3 DNA. A D gene is named only where the DNA matches it firmly. Some rows have no size entry. The others give once, few or many, or a class for an expanded clone.

>few|TRBV12-3/TRBV12-4|.|TRBJ1-1
CASSSLIRGFNTEAFF
TGTGCCAGCAGTTCCCTCATCAGGGGATTTAACACTGAAGCTTTCTTT
>few|TRBV7-3|TRBD1|TRBJ2-3
CASSLLGQAGDTQYF
TGTGCCAGCAGCTTATTGGGACAGGCAGGCGATACGCAGTATTTT
>many|TRBV6-5|TRBD1|TRBJ1-6
CASTVTGAGFNSPLHF
TGTGCCAGCACCGTAACAGGGGCCGGGTTCAATTCACCCCTCCACTTT
>.|TRBV18|.|TRBJ1-2
CASSPPNGIQAGYTF
TGTGCCAGCTCACCACCAAACGGGATTCAAGCGGGCTACACCTTC
>few|TRBV20-1|TRBD1|TRBJ1-1
CSARTGTGGWSEAFF
TGCAGTGCTAGAACTGGGACAGGGGGCTGGTCTGAAGCTTTCTTT
>many|TRBV12-3/TRBV12-4|.|TRBJ2-7
CASSLSGVYEQYF
TGTGCCAGCAGTTTAAGCGGAGTCTACGAGCAGTACTTC
>.|TRBV19|.|TRBJ1-2
CASKGRAVTSMFSGYTF
TGTGCCAGTAAAGGAAGGGCCGTAACGTCTATGTTCTCGGGCTACACCTTC
>.|TRBV20-1|.|TRBJ1-5
CSARPPGGRQPQHF
TGCAGTGCTAGACCTCCCGGGGGTCGTCAGCCCCAGCATTTT
>.|TRBV7-3|TRBD1|TRBJ2-1
CASSIPGQGYNEQFF
TGTGCCAGCAGCATCCCGGGACAGGGCTACAATGAGCAGTTCTTC
>.|TRBV7-8|TRBD2|TRBJ2-1
CASSSRAGGGNEQFF
TGTGCCAGCAGCAGCCGAGCGGGAGGCGGCAATGAGCAGTTCTTC
>few|TRBV12-5|TRBD1|TRBJ1-6
CASGFIVGTASNSPLHF
TGTGCTAGTGGATTTATAGTGGGGACAGCTTCTAATTCACCCCTCCACTTT
>.|TRBV7-2|TRBD2|TRBJ2-1
CASSSAPGASGRNEQFF
TGTGCCAGCAGCTCCGCGCCCGGGGCTAGCGGGAGGAATGAGCAGTTCTTC
>few|TRBV28|.|TRBJ2-3
CASSLPSRDTQYF
TGTGCCAGCAGTTTACCCAGCAGAGATACGCAGTATTTT
>.|TRBV5-1|.|TRBJ1-2
CASSPDWGYGYTF
TGCGCCAGCAGCCCAGACTGGGGCTATGGCTACACCTTC
>.|TRBV11-2|TRBD1|TRBJ1-1
CASSLGTGRYTEAFF
TGTGCCAGCAGCTTAGGGACAGGGCGATACACTGAAGCTTTCTTT
>.|TRBV12-3/TRBV12-4|.|TRBJ2-7
CASSFGRGYEQYF
TGTGCCAGCAGTTTCGGGCGGGGCTACGAGCAGTACTTC
>few|TRBV3-1|.|TRBJ2-3
CASSRKTADTQYF
TGTGCCAGCAGCCGAAAGACCGCAGATACGCAGTATTTT
>.|TRBV7-8|.|TRBJ2-1
CASSLDSSLNEQFF
TGTGCCAGCAGCTTAGATAGCTCCCTCAATGAGCAGTTCTTC
>few|TRBV14|.|TRBJ2-3
CASSQDDSRVGDTQYF
TGTGCCAGCAGCCAAGATGACAGCCGTGTTGGAGATACGCAGTATTTT
>.|TRBV6-5|TRBD2|TRBJ2-3
CASSFTQWTSLQYF
TGTGCCAGCAGTTTCACTCAGTGGACTAGCCTACAGTATTTT
>.|TRBV29-1|TRBD1|TRBJ2-5
CSVEGTVQETQYF
TGCAGCGTCGAGGGGACAGTACAAGAGACCCAGTACTTC
>.|TRBV3-1|.|TRBJ2-7
CASVDRDSPYEQYF
TGTGCCAGCGTAGACCGGGACTCTCCCTACGAGCAGTACTTC
>few|TRBV12-3/TRBV12-4|.|TRBJ2-1
CASGIYNEQFF
TGTGCCAGCGGCATCTACAATGAGCAGTTCTTC
>few|TRBV7-2|TRBD1|TRBJ1-1
CASSIGTDSLNTEAFF
TGTGCCAGCAGCATCGGGACAGACTCCTTGAACACTGAAGCTTTCTTT
>few|TRBV7-3|TRBD2|TRBJ2-1
CASSWGRSSGNNEQFF
TGTGCCAGCAGCTGGGGGAGGTCTAGCGGCAACAATGAGCAGTTCTTC
>.|TRBV5-1|TRBD2|TRBJ2-3
CASSSTSGADTQYF
TGCGCCAGCAGCTCGACTAGCGGGGCAGATACGCAGTATTTT
>few|TRBV25-1|.|TRBJ2-7
CASSVETYEQYF
TGTGCCAGCAGTGTCGAAACCTACGAGCAGTACTTC
>few|TRBV30|TRBD1|TRBJ1-6
CAWKGTGFSPLHF
TGTGCCTGGAAGGGGACAGGGTTTTCACCCCTCCACTTT
>few|TRBV15|.|TRBJ2-1
CATSRDRQGGREQFF
TGTGCCACCAGCAGAGATAGACAGGGAGGGAGGGAGCAGTTCTTC
>few|TRBV18|TRBD1|TRBJ1-1
CASSPRDSEAFF
TGTGCCAGCTCACCTAGGGACAGTGAAGCTTTCTTT
>few|TRBV4-3|.|TRBJ1-1
CASSQDPEVSRGGSTEAFF
TGCGCCAGCAGCCAAGACCCAGAGGTCTCGCGGGGGGGGAGCACTGAAGCTTTCTTT
>few|TRBV5-1|.|TRBJ2-1
CASSLGPTANEQFF
TGCGCCAGCAGCTTGGGTCCGACGGCCAATGAGCAGTTCTTC
>.|TRBV11-3|TRBD2|TRBJ2-5
CASSPTSGLAGVETQYF
TGTGCCAGCAGCCCCACTTCTGGACTAGCGGGAGTAGAGACCCAGTACTTC
>.|TRBV10-3|TRBD2|TRBJ2-2
CAISDGTRRTSTGELFF
TGTGCCATCAGTGACGGGACTAGACGGACTAGCACCGGGGAGCTGTTTTTT
>.|TRBV12-3/TRBV12-4|.|TRBJ1-2
CASSPTETPDGYTF
TGTGCCAGCAGTCCGACGGAGACCCCTGATGGCTACACCTTC
>.|TRBV20-1|.|TRBJ1-5
CSAKLGTSHLNQPQHF
TGCAGTGCTAAACTCGGGACCTCCCACCTCAATCAGCCCCAGCATTTT
>few|TRBV5-5|TRBD1|TRBJ1-5
CASSARLGGGNQPQHF
TGTGCCAGCAGCGCCCGCCTAGGGGGCGGGAATCAGCCCCAGCATTTT
>few|TRBV5-1|TRBD2|TRBJ2-3
CASSLGSGGSGDTQYF
TGCGCCAGCAGCTTGGGGAGCGGGGGGTCTGGAGATACGCAGTATTTT
>few|TRBV7-9|TRBD1|TRBJ2-7
CASSPWTGGDEQYF
TGTGCCAGCAGCCCCTGGACAGGGGGCGACGAGCAGTACTTC
>once|TRBV30|.|TRBJ1-2
CAWNPGSNYGYTF
TGTGCCTGGAACCCAGGGTCCAACTATGGCTACACCTTC
>few|TRBV12-3/TRBV12-4|TRBD1|TRBJ1-2
CASSSPGQGRGYTF
TGTGCCAGCAGTTCACCGGGACAGGGTCGTGGCTACACCTTC
>.|TRBV5-6|.|TRBJ2-7
CASSQSQGPYEQYF
TGTGCCAGCAGCCAGAGTCAGGGGCCCTACGAGCAGTACTTC